This TCR beta chain appears in the sequencing data of a study of T cell responses to AZD1222 COVID-19 vaccine. Overall study context: Second doses were pooled across both intervals (about 4 or about 12 weeks).

The germline CDR1 and CDR2 sequences are SGHKS and YYEKEE (reference sequence). The length of the CDR3 is 13 residues. V was trimmed by 2 bases and J by 8 bases, leaving 13 bases between them. Some clones are missing from TCRdb's copy, which holds only in-frame ones; the method was immunoSEQ multiplex PCR. The profile shows about 74,000 clones, 86% of them singletons. This specimen was peripheral blood, taken on day 0 of AZD1222 vaccination. The V gene is TRBV5-5, the J gene TRBJ1-2; a possible D gene is TRBD1 (5 bases). The TCR sequence derives from an adult in good health. CDR3 coding DNA: TGTGCCAGCAGCTTCGACGACAGTACCGGCTACACCTTC. It codes for CASSFDDSTGYTF.